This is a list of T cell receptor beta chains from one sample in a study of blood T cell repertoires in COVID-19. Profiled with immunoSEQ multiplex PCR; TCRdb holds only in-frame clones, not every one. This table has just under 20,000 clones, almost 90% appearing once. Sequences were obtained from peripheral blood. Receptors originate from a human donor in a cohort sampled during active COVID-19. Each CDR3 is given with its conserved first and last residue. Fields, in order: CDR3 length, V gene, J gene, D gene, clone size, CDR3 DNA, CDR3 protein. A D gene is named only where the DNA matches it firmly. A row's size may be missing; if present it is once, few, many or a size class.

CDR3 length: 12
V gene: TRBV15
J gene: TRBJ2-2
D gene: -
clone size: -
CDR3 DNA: TGTGCCACCAGCAGAGATCGGGGGTTTGTGTTTTTT
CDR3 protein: CATSRDRGFVFF

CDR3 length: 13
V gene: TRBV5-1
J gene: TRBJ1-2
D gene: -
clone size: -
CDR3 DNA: TGCGCCAGCAGCTTGGAAGCACTCTATGGCTACACCTTC
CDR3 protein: CASSLEALYGYTF

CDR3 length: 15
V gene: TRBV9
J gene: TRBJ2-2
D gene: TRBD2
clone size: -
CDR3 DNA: TGTGCCAGCACGGGAGCGGGGGTCGGTCACGGGGAGCTGTTTTTT
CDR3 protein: CASTGAGVGHGELFF

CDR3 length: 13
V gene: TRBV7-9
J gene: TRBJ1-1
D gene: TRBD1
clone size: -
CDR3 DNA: TGTGCCAGCAGCGAGGACAGGGGGTTGCGATCTTTCTTT
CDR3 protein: CASSEDRGLRSFF

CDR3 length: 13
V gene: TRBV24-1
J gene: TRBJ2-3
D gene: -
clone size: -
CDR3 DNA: TGTGCCACCAGTAGCAGGGTCACAGATACGCAGTATTTT
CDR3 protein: CATSSRVTDTQYF

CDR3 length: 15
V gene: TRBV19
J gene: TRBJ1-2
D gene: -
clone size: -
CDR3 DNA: TGTGCCAGTACGAAGGATGTTGGGAGGGGGTCCGTCTACACCTTC
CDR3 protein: CASTKDVGRGSVYTF

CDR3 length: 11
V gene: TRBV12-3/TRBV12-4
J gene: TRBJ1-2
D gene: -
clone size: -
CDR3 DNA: TGTGCCAGCAGTTTATTTTCTAGCTACACCTTC
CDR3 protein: CASSLFSSYTF

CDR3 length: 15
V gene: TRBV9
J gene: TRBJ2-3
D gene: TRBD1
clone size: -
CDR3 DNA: TGTGCCAGCAGCCCACTGACAGGGGAGGCAGATACGCAGTATTTT
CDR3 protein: CASSPLTGEADTQYF

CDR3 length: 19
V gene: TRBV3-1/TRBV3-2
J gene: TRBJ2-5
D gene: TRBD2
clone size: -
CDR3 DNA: TGTGCCAGCAGCCAAGATAGCGGCCTAGCGGGGGGACTCCAAGAGACCCAGTACTTC
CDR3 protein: CASSQDSGLAGGLQETQYF

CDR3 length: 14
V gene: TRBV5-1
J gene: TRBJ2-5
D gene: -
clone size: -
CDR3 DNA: TGCGCCAGCAGTCGGGGTAGCGGCCAAGAGACCCAGTACTTC
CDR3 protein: CASSRGSGQETQYF

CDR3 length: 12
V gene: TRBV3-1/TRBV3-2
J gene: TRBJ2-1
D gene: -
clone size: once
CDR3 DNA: TGTGCCAGCAGCCTAGAGAGCAATGAGCAGTTCTTC
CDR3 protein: CASSLESNEQFF

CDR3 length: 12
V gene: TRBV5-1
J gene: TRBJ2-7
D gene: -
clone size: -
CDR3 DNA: TGCGCCGGACGGACGGGGAGCTACGAGCAGTACTTC
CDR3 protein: CAGRTGSYEQYF

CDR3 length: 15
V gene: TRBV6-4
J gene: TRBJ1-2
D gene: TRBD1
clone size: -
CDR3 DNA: TGTGCCAGCAGTGACCTCGGGACAGGGTATGATGGCTACACCTTC
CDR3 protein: CASSDLGTGYDGYTF

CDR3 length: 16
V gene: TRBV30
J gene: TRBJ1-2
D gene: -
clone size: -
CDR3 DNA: TGTGCCTGGAGAGAAAGAGGAGAACCTAGACAGAGACACTACACCTTC
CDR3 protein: CAWRERGEPRQRHYTF

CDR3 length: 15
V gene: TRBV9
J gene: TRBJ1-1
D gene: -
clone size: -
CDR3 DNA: TGTGCCAGCAGCGTAGGTAACAGGGCGGGCACTGAAGCTTTCTTT
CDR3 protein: CASSVGNRAGTEAFF

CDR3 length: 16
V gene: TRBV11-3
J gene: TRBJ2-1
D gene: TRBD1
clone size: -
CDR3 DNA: TGTGCCAGCAGCTCGGAATCCGGACAGGGCTACAATGAGCAGTTCTTC
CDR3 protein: CASSSESGQGYNEQFF

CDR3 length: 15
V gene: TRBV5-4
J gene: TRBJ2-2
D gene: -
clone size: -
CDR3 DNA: TGTGCCAGCAGCTTGGTGGGGCGGCCCACCGGGGAGCTGTTTTTT
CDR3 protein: CASSLVGRPTGELFF

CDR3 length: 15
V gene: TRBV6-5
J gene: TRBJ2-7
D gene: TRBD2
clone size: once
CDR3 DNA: TGTGCCAGCAGGACTAGCGGGGGGGCTCGGGGCGAGCAGTACTTC
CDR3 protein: CASRTSGGARGEQYF

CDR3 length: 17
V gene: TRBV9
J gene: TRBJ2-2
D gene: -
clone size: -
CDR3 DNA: TGTGCCAGCAGCGTGGGTAGCGGAACCTTGAACACCGGGGAGCTGTTTTTT
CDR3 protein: CASSVGSGTLNTGELFF

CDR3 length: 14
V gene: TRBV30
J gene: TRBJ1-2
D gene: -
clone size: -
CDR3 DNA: TGTGCCTGGAGTTTCAACAGGGAGATCTTGGGCTACACCTTC
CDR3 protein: CAWSFNREILGYTF

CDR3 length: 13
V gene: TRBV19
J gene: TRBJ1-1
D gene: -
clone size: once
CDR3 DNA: TGTGCCAGTCGCAGGGATCAGAACACTGAAGCTTTCTTT
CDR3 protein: CASRRDQNTEAFF

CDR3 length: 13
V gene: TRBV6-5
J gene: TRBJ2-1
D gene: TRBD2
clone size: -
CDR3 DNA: TGTGCCAGCAGCAATAGCGGGGGCAATGAGCAGTTCTTC
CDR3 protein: CASSNSGGNEQFF

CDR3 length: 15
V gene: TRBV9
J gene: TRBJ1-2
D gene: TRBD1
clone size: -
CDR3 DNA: TGTGCCAGCAGCGTAGCAGGGGGCGAAATCTATGGCTACACCTTC
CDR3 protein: CASSVAGGEIYGYTF

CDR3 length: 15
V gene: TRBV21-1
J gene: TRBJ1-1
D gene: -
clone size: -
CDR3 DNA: TGTGCCAGCAGCCTCGGGACAGGGGGCTTCACTGAAGCTTTCTTT
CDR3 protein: CASSLGTGGFTEAFF

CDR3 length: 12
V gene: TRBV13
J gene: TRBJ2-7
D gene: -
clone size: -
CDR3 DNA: TGTGCCAGCAGCCTGAGCTCCTACGAGCAGTACTTC
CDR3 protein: CASSLSSYEQYF

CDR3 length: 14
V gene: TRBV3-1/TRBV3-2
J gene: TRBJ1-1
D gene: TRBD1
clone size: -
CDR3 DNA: TGTGCCAGCAGCCAAGGACAGGGGAACACTGAAGCTTTCTTT
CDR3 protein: CASSQGQGNTEAFF

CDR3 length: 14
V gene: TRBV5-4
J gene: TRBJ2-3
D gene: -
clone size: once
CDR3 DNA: TGTGCCAGCAGTGGGAGCGGACTCACAGATACGCAGTATTTT
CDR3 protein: CASSGSGLTDTQYF

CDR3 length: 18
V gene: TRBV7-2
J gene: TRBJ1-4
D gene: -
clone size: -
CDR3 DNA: TGTGCCAGCAGCCTAGGGATGGTGTGGGGACAAACTAATGAAAAACTGTTTTTT
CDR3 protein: CASSLGMVWGQTNEKLFF

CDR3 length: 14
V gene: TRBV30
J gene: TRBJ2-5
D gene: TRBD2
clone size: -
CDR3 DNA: TGTGCCTGGAGCGGCGGGGGGGGACAAGAGACCCAGTACTTC
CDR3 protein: CAWSGGGGQETQYF

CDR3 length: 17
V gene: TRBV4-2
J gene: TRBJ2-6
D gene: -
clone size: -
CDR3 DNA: TGTGCCAGCAGCCAAGAATTAGGGGGCTCTGGGGCCAACGTCCTGACTTTC
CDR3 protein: CASSQELGGSGANVLTF

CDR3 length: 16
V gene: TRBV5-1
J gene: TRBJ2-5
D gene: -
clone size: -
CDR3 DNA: TGCGCCAGCAGCCGGGGAGTTGACCGGTACCAAGAGACCCAGTACTTC
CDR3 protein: CASSRGVDRYQETQYF

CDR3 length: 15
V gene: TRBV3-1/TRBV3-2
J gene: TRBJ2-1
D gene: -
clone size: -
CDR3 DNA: TGTGCCAGCAGCCAAGATACTAGAACAGTGAATGAGCAGTTCTTC
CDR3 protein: CASSQDTRTVNEQFF

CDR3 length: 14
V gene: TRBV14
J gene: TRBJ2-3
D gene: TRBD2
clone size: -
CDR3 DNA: TGTGCCAGCAGCCCGGGGGGGCCCACAGATACGCAGTATTTT
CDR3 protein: CASSPGGPTDTQYF

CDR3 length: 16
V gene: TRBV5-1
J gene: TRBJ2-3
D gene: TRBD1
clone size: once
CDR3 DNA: TGCGCCAGCAGCTCCCTAGGGACAGGGAGCACAGATACGCAGTATTTT
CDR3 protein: CASSSLGTGSTDTQYF

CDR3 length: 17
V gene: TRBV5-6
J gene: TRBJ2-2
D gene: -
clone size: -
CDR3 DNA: TGTGCCAGCAGCTTGTTGATTCGTGACACGAACACCGGGGAGCTGTTTTTT
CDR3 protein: CASSLLIRDTNTGELFF

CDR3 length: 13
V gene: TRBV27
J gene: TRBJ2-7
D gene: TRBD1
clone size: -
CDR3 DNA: TGTGCCAGCCAACGACAGGGTGGCTACGAGCAGTACTTC
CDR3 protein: CASQRQGGYEQYF

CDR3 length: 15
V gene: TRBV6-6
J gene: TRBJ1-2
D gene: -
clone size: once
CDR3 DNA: TGTGCCAGCAGTTATGCCCCCGGGACATTATATGGCTACACCTTC
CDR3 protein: CASSYAPGTLYGYTF

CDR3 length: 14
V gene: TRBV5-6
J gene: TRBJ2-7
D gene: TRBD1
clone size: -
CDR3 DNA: TGTGCCAGCAGCCCCGCTGGACAGGGGTACGAGCAGTACTTC
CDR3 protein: CASSPAGQGYEQYF

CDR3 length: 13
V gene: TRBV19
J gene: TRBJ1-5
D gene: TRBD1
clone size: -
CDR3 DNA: TGTGCCAGTAGGGAAACAGGGGCACAGCCCCAGCATTTT
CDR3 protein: CASRETGAQPQHF

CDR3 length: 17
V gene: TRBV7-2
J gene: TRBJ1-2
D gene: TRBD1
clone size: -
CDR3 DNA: TGTGCCAGCAGCTTGTGGGGGGACAGGGGGCGTAACTATGGCTACACCTTC
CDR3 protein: CASSLWGDRGRNYGYTF

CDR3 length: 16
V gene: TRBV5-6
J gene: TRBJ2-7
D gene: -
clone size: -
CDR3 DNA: TGTGCCAGCAGTCTAGGTCCCCGGGACAGCGGGCACGAGCAGTACTTC
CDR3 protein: CASSLGPRDSGHEQYF

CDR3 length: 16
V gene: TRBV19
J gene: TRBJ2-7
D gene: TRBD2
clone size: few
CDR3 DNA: TGTGCCAGTAGTACCAGTATAGCGGGGGACGCCTACGAGCAGTACTTC
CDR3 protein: CASSTSIAGDAYEQYF

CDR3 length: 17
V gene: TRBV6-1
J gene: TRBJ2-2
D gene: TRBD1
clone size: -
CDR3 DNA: TGTGCCAGCAGTGAAAGGGGGGACAGGGTGAACACCGGGGAGCTGTTTTTT
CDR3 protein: CASSERGDRVNTGELFF

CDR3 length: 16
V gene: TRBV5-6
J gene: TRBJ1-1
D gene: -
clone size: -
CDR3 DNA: TGTGCCAGCAGCCCCGCCGGGGGGGGCGGTTGGGGTGAAGCTTTCTTT
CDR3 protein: CASSPAGGGGWGEAFF

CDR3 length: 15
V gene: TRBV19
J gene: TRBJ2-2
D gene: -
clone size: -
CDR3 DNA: TGTGCCAGTAGTAAGACAGACGCGAACACCGGGGAGCTGTTTTTT
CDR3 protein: CASSKTDANTGELFF

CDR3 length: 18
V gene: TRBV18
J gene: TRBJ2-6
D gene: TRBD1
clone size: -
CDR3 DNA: TGTGCCAGCTCACCACGCTCAGGGGGTTTCTCTGGGGCCAACGTCCTGACTTTC
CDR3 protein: CASSPRSGGFSGANVLTF